These T cell receptor beta chains were read from a single sample in a study of T cells in Graves' hyperthyroidism and ophthalmopathy. TCRdb processed the multiplex PCR reads anew with MiXCR; each CDR3 protein has one entry. The sample has hundreds of thousands of distinct CDR3 sequences, over 40% seen once. Sequenced sample: peripheral blood or thyroid tissue (not recorded which). The receptors come from an adult man with Graves' disease, either hyperthyroidism or ophthalmopathy (not recorded which). CDR3s include the opening cysteine and the closing phenylalanine or tryptophan. D genes are given only for firm matches. Size tells how often a clone was seen (once, few, many) or the class of an expanded clone, and some rows leave it out.

D	size	V	J	CDR3
-	few	TRBV12-3/TRBV12-4	TRBJ1-1	CASSQDNRATEAFF
-	-	TRBV5-6	TRBJ1-3	CASSSQGIATAGYTIYF
-	many	TRBV7-2	TRBJ1-1	CASRGRANAEAFF
-	many	TRBV19	TRBJ1-1	CASSVGQRGTEAFF
-	few	TRBV10-3	TRBJ2-7	CAAGGHEQYF
-	-	TRBV25-1	TRBJ1-1	CTSSRLGQHTEAFF
-	-	TRBV6-6	TRBJ1-4	CASVRGADEKLFF
TRBD2	-	TRBV19	TRBJ2-7	CARDPGLAGYEQYF
-	-	TRBV20-1	TRBJ1-1	CSERQNTEAFF
TRBD1	-	TRBV20-1	TRBJ1-3	CSASTGQGSGNTIYF
TRBD1	-	TRBV20-1	TRBJ1-1	CRMTGGGRNTEAFF
TRBD1	few	TRBV20-1	TRBJ1-2	CSAPRQGQDGYTF
-	-	TRBV25-1	TRBJ2-2	CASSASRTGNTGELFF
TRBD1	few	TRBV20-1	TRBJ2-7	CSALTGVTYEQYF
-	-	TRBV29-1	TRBJ2-7	CSSRPYEQYF
-	once	TRBV15	TRBJ1-5	CATSSGGRDHQPQHF
TRBD1	-	TRBV7-2	TRBJ1-6	CASSQGLGQGGSPLHF
-	-	TRBV6-1	TRBJ2-2	CASSERTTPGELFF
-	few	TRBV10-3	TRBJ1-4	CAISESGGGEKLFF
-	many	TRBV10-3	TRBJ1-2	CAIRPGTGIGYGYTF
TRBD2	-	TRBV7-2	TRBJ2-5	CASSQRGLAQETQYF
-	-	TRBV7-6	TRBJ2-7	CASSLVLEGMYEQYF
-	-	TRBV7-3	TRBJ1-1	CACRRTRNTEAFF
-	-	TRBV10-3	TRBJ1-1	CAISWGRNTEAFF
-	-	TRBV29-1	TRBJ1-4	CSAYESWELFF
TRBD1	-	TRBV29-1	TRBJ1-6	CSWTGDNSPLHF
-	many	TRBV19	TRBJ1-5	CASSIGQVSSNQPQHF
-	few	TRBV9	TRBJ1-3	CASSVLGTNSGNTIYF
TRBD1	few	TRBV11-2	TRBJ1-2	CASAIQGVYGYTF
-	few	TRBV5-4	TRBJ1-1	CASSLGVGSNTEAFF
-	many	TRBV6-6	TRBJ1-5	CASSTGAGQHF
-	-	TRBV12-3/TRBV12-4	TRBJ1-3	CASSSTAASGNTIYF
-	many	TRBV7-7	TRBJ2-5	CASSLGDQETQYF
-	-	TRBV12-3/TRBV12-4	TRBJ1-3	CASSLRTRGGNTIYF
TRBD1	many	TRBV5-1	TRBJ1-6	CASSGGTGLSPLHF
-	many	TRBV20-1	TRBJ1-2	CSARGQASYGYTF
TRBD1	few	TRBV7-6	TRBJ1-4	CAGTGEKLFF
TRBD1	once	TRBV7-9	TRBJ1-2	CASSQQGQVQANYGYTF
TRBD1	-	TRBV6-5	TRBJ1-6	CASSYSPGGNSPLHF
TRBD2	-	TRBV10-3	-	CAIGGTSGTEQFF
TRBD1	-	TRBV20-1	TRBJ1-3	CSAITLGQGSGNTIYF
TRBD2	-	TRBV25-1	TRBJ2-7	CASSALGLAVAYEQYF
-	-	TRBV10-3	TRBJ1-1	CAISEGRGHSEAFF